Detailed here is one T cell receptor beta chain. The target antigen is unknown. The record originates from a study of T cells in tuberculosis. The wider study: IGRA-negative adolescents, IGRA-positive adolescents with latent tuberculosis and adults with active tuberculosis formed this South African cohort. Whole-study findings and limits: GMM-specific TCRs were nearer to active tuberculosis alpha repertoires, suggesting expansion.

The data were produced by immunoSEQ multiplex PCR, yet TCRdb's version contains in-frame clones alone and is incomplete. The sample carries roughly 35,000 clones, over 90% recorded once. This TCR was recovered from a donor between 10 and 29 years old with latent tuberculosis or without tuberculosis infection. Sequencing was done on a sample of PBMCs.

CDR3 sequence (DNA): TGTGCCACCGCCCACGGACAGGGTTACAATGAGCAGTTCTTC. As protein: CATAHGQGYNEQFF. The V call is TRBV19, the J call TRBJ2-1, with 8 bases identical to TRBD1. The CDR3 is 14 residues long. Losses at the gene ends were 10 bases for V and 4 bases for J; bases not matched to a gene: 9. The germline gives CDR1 LNHDA, CDR2 SQIVND (reference sequence).